Below are 9 T cell receptor beta chains sequenced from a single sample in a study of technical replicates of blood from a few donors. Assay: immunoSEQ multiplex PCR; the TCRdb copy retains only in-frame clones and omits some. Here the sample spans tens of thousands of clones, roughly 95% being singletons. The sample was T cells isolated from PBMCs. The source of these receptors is a human donor in good health.

V is TRBV7-9 and J is TRBJ1-2; TRBD1 agrees at 12 bases. The CDR3 extends over 18 amino acids. The germline CDR1 and CDR2 sequences are SEHNR and FQNEAQ (reference sequence). J was trimmed by 7 bases and V by 1 base; bases with no gene match: 13. CDR3 in amino acids: CASSLGVSGQGASAGYTF. DNA of the CDR3: TGTGCCAGCAGCTTAGGGGTTTCGGGACAGGGGGCATCTGCTGGCTACACCTTC.

The chain employs TRBV9 and TRBJ1-1; possible D gene TRBD1, 5 bases. CDR1 and CDR2 from the germline V gene are SGDLS and YYNGEE. V gave up 4 bases and J gave up 1 base, with 14 bases separating them. This CDR3 is 15 amino acids long. CDR3 sequence: CASSPRRQKNTEAFF. CDR3 in DNA: TGTGCCAGCAGCCCGAGAAGACAGAAGAACACTGAAGCTTTCTTT.

The chain has TRBV10-3 and TRBJ2-5; 10 bases match TRBD2. There are 14 residues in the CDR3. CDR1 is ENHRY and CDR2 is SYGVKD in the germline V gene. V shed 10 bases, J shed 4 bases, and the junction held 9 bases outside the gene matches. CDR3 sequence reads: CATLPSGSGETQYF. The CDR3 nucleotides read TGTGCCACCCTCCCTAGCGGGAGTGGAGAGACCCAGTACTTC.

This chain connects TRBV19 to TRBJ2-7; 12 bases are shared with TRBD2. Germline trimming cut 5 bases from V and 2 bases from J; bases unmatched to any gene: 1. Germline values: CDR1 LNHDA, CDR2 SQIVND (reference sequence). The CDR3 is made up of 14 amino acids. CDR3 loop: CASSWTSGTYEQYF. In DNA form, the CDR3 reads TGTGCCAGTAGTTGGACTAGCGGGACCTACGAGCAGTACTTC.

J is TRBJ1-1 and V is TRBV19, with a tentative D call TRBD1 (5 bases). The V gene lost 0 bases and the J gene lost 6 bases, with 11 bases spanning the gap. The CDR3 consists of 14 residues. Germline CDR1 LNHDA, CDR2 SQIVND (reference sequence). In DNA, the CDR3 is TGTGCCAGTAGTATAGAAGGGAGGGGCCCTGAAGCTTTCTTT. Its protein is CASSIEGRGPEAFF.

The rearrangement uses TRBV6-6 and TRBJ2-3; TRBD1 matches at 12 bases. Germline V gene lookup returns CDR1 MNHNY and CDR2 SVGAGI (reference sequence). The CDR3 contains 14 residues. Trimming at V came to 6 bases and at J to 11 bases, leaving 9 bases not matched to a gene. Here the CDR3 DNA reads TGTGCCAGCAGCTCCGGGACAGGGGGCCGGGGGCAGTATTTT. It is translated as CASSSGTGGRGQYF.

This chain joins TRBV29-1 and TRBJ1-1, with unresolved D. The germline V and J ends were trimmed by 4 bases and 1 base, with 4 bases remaining between them. This CDR3 is built from 11 residues. In germline, CDR1 is SQVTM, CDR2 ANQGSEA. The CDR3 protein is CSVVRNTEAFF. CDR3 in DNA: TGCAGCGTTGTCAGGAACACTGAAGCTTTCTTT.

The chain recombines TRBV11-2 with TRBJ2-1, with 9 bases fitting TRBD1. This CDR3 comprises 18 residues. V shed 6 bases, J shed 1 base, and the junction held 13 bases outside the gene matches. From germline, CDR1 is SGHAT and CDR2 FQNNGV. The CDR3 loop is CASSLGTTGTGSYNEQFF. DNA of the CDR3: TGTGCCAGCAGTCTAGGAACGACCGGGACAGGGTCCTACAATGAGCAGTTCTTC. Supplemented by reference TRBV11-2 and TRBJ2-1, the full variable domain reads EAGVAQSPRYKIIEKRQSVAFWCNPISGHATLYWYQQILGQGPKLLIQFQNNGVVDDSQLPKDRFSAERLKGVDSTLKIQPAKLEDSAVYLCASSLGTTGTGSYNEQFFGPGTRLTVL.

The chain combines TRBV5-1 with TRBJ1-2; D gene ambiguous. Germline values: CDR1 SGHRS, CDR2 YFSETQ. The CDR3 is made up of 17 amino acids. Deletions cut 0 bases from V and 1 base from J, with 16 bases between. The CDR3 loop is CASSLEFRDTNNYGYTF. The DNA for the CDR3 is TGCGCCAGCAGCTTGGAATTTCGCGACACCAATAACTATGGCTACACCTTC.